The T cell receptor (beta chain) described here comes from a study of cytomegalovirus exposure and HLA in healthy donors (TCRdb year 2017). Background on the whole study: An earlier analysis of a few hundred of the donors reported 250 to 350 Gb of sequence data and some 110 million unique TCR beta sequences obtained from about 170 million T cells. Roughly 300 gigabases of sequencing data and around 88 million unique TCR sequences made up an early release that covered several hundred HLA-typed donors. Of the roughly 430 genotyped donors, roughly 80% fell in the genetic ancestry cluster associated with self-reported Caucasian donors. The aim of the study was to test whether cataloging public T cell receptors could identify signatures of past pathogen exposure. The study used immunosequencing to profile the T cell repertoires of approximately 630 subjects and linked those repertoires to cytomegalovirus serostatus. Along with the approximately 650-subject first cohort, a separate validation cohort of more than 90 different subjects was used. The study combined high-throughput TCR immunosequencing, statistical association of individual TCRs with disease status, and machine learning to predict cytomegalovirus infection status. A later analysis re-examined previously published TCR beta repertoires from more than 550 donors and added high-resolution HLA genotyping to investigate patterns of TCR occurrence. Rather than using new phenotypic data, the later analysis identified candidate immune exposures from TCR beta sequences and from how often those sequences occurred across donors. An earlier analysis of 587 of the donors applied high-throughput TCR beta sequencing to assess whether each TCR beta V gene segment acted as functional or pseudogenic. Donor age, sex, ethnicity and CMV serostatus were compiled together with the repertoire data. Genome-wide SNP genotypes for about 65% of the roughly 700 donors were used in a later genetic analysis, which treated that subset as a discovery cohort. Every discovery cohort repertoire had been produced on one sequencing platform. HLA typing included class I and class II loci at four-digit resolution. Typing coverage differed by locus: A, B, C, DRB1 and DQB1 were typed in about 620-640 donors, DQA1 in 500 to 550, DPA1 in over 600, and DPB1 in 400 to 480. A handful of DR-DQ haplotypes were handled as single units for association and clustering because linkage in the cohort was strong. Among roughly 400 genotyped donors of the cohort, an average of approximately 240,000 unique TCR beta nucleotide sequences were sequenced per donor, roughly 20% of them non-productive.

With regard to this clone: The antigen it recognizes is unknown. No per-base quality is available; no much larger clone lies one base away.

The method was the immunoSEQ multiplex PCR assay. The multiplex PCR relied on a mix of 60 forward primers for TCR Vbeta segments and 13 reverse primers for TCR Jbeta segments. Amplification of the CDR3 region of rearranged TCR beta genes was performed with a multiplex PCR assay on genomic DNA. On the Illumina HiSeq System, the amplified TCR beta libraries were sequenced as 87-base-pair reads. For the original study's pipeline: In a later analysis, roughly 80 million unique TCR beta chains were counted across the 650 to 750 repertoires, and about 10 million of these chains were shared by at least two donors. Raw reads were error-corrected and collapsed into unique sequences by a nearest-neighbor algorithm in which closely related sequences were merged to remove PCR and sequencing errors. CDR3 sequences were aligned to IMGT reference sequences to assign V, D and J gene segments. For a sequence to be retained, a match of at least six nucleotides was required to both a V gene segment and a J gene segment. A rearrangement counted as productive if the CDR3 had no stop codons and remained in frame with V and J, and every other rearrangement counted as non-productive. Following IMGT convention, CDR3 was defined as the stretch from the second conserved V-encoded cysteine to the conserved J-encoded phenylalanine. The earlier analysis of fewer than 700 of the donors excluded sequences that lacked an unambiguous match to a single V gene segment. An earlier analysis of roughly 590 of the donors called V segments functional above 56.7% productive rearrangements and segregating when the between-donor standard deviation exceeded 5%. A statistical classification framework was built for diagnosing cytomegalovirus status from the catalog of TCR beta chain sequences. In a later analysis, TCR nucleotide sequences were compared against IMGT/GENE-DB human TR gene sequences so that V and J genes could be assigned. A later analysis assigned CDR3 sequences and most-parsimonious VDJ recombination scenarios with the TCRdist pipeline. In a later analysis, every TCR beta chain was defined by the combination of its CDR3 amino acid sequence and its V-gene family, and reads without a unique V-gene family were dropped. To address suspected cross-contamination and a sequencing artifact, a later analysis removed roughly 640 highly shared, low-generation-probability nucleotide sequences. In a later analysis, a clonal expansion index was calculated for each public chain from normalized within-repertoire ranks of inferred template counts. Generation probabilities in a later analysis came from a VDJ recombination model fitted to out-of-frame rearrangements, and those results were checked against IGoR. Hypergeometric tests were used in a later analysis to score TCR-TCR, TCR-HLA and TCR-CMV co-occurrence, with a repertoire-size bias correction applied to the TCR pairs. A later analysis estimated false discovery rates by permuting HLA or CMV assignments 20 times. A later analysis grouped co-occurring TCRs with DBSCAN, adding TCRdist sequence similarity when clustering within HLA-allele-positive subsets. Repertoires with fewer than 30,000 or more than 120,000 public chains, plus five repertoires with anomalous nucleotide sharing, were excluded from co-occurrence clustering. The table comes from immuneACCESS by way of TCRdb, which keeps in-frame sequences with V and J called. Part of the clones is missing from these tables; in studies checked, under half for an unresolved V gene and the rest for unknown reasons. V and J calls and clone size are copied from that table; D and trimming were computed from the DNA. This sample gives 150,000 to 200,000 clones in total; roughly 87% of them show up just once. Roughly 0.5% of the sample comes from the top ten.

CDR1 and CDR2, per the germline V gene, are LGHNA and YNFKEQ. V lost 0 bases and J lost 4 bases, and the count of bases not matched to a germline gene is 3. Counted from cysteine to phenylalanine, this CDR3 has 14 amino acids. The CDR3 DNA has 42 bases and is translated from base 1. The cohort consisted of approximately 690 healthy bone marrow donors. At the time of sampling, all cohort members were nominally healthy, though unrecorded immune exposures were likely present. The donor was CMV seronegative and belonged to the group of 352 seronegative cohort members. A peripheral blood sample was provided by each donor, and peripheral blood mononuclear cells were used for TCR beta sequencing. The Qiagen DNeasy Blood Extraction Kit was used to extract genomic DNA from the blood cell samples. Broader findings and caveats from the paper: The 87-base-pair reads could not distinguish some IMGT-functional V segments, including TRBV6-2 and TRBV6-3, so those segments were excluded. Three of the identified cytomegalovirus-associated TCR beta chains were confirmed in vitro to be specific for cytomegalovirus antigens. In a later analysis, HLA-associated TCR beta chains were found to be more clonally expanded and to have lower generation probabilities than equally common non-associated chains. The authors suggested that the approach could potentially be extended to other disease states and immunological phenotypes. A further reported finding was that TCR beta sequences accurately predicted the HLA-A and HLA-B alleles for most subjects in the first cohort. A later genetic analysis associated a missense DCLRE1C variant with V-gene and J-gene trimming of TCR beta chains, and an independent cohort replicated the association. A cluster of highly shared sequence variants was judged likely to represent a technical artifact of the sequencing pipeline. A later analysis associated roughly 17,000 TCR beta sequences with specific HLA alleles at a false discovery rate of 0.05. Roughly uniform sequencing depth across donors was assumed in presence/absence analyses, although this assumption may not hold. In this cohort, only TCR beta chains were sequenced, and detectable features were limited by the absence of alpha or paired-chain data. When HLA alleles, especially DR and DQ, strongly co-occurred, attributing TCR associations to individual alleles was difficult. An earlier analysis of approximately 600 of the donors showed that most TCR beta V segments appeared in productive rearrangements either about 87% or about 30% of the time, which broadly matched IMGT annotations. In a later analysis, TCR association rates were found to vary across HLA loci, with the most associated TCRs seen for DRB1 alleles and the fewest for HLA-C alleles. Most TCR sequences were observed very rarely across donors, whereas some public TCRs were present in many individuals. Most CMV-associated TCR beta chains appeared to be HLA-restricted in a later analysis, and the HLA associations seemed to be driven largely by CMV exposure. A total of about 180 TCR beta chains were listed by the study as associated with cytomegalovirus. A later analysis reported that several top co-occurrence clusters appeared linked to parvovirus B19, influenza, CMV and Epstein-Barr virus. Because counts were too low, fewer than 20 rarely observed V segments, including chromosome 9 orphons, were excluded from the earlier analysis of around 640 of the donors. Linkage disequilibrium might explain the correlated functional status among segregating V segments, but an unknown experimental factor could not be excluded. A later genetic analysis reported fewer N-insertions in productive TCRs among donors in an Asian-associated ancestry cluster than the roughly 650-donor mean. The classifier was reported to diagnose cytomegalovirus status with high specificity and sensitivity in both the original cohort and the validation cohort. The only immune exposure information available for the cohort was CMV serostatus. Because some donors lacked HLA typing at each locus, the association tests relied only on the typed subset.

Sequenced: PBMCs. Here the chain combines TRBV4-2 and TRBJ2-7, with 7 bases matching TRBD2. The TCR sequence derives from a woman aged 50 to 60 in good health and CMV-seronegative. The nucleotides read TGTGCCAGCAGCCAAGAGGCGGGAGATTACGAGCAGTACTTC. The resulting protein is CASSQEAGDYEQYF.